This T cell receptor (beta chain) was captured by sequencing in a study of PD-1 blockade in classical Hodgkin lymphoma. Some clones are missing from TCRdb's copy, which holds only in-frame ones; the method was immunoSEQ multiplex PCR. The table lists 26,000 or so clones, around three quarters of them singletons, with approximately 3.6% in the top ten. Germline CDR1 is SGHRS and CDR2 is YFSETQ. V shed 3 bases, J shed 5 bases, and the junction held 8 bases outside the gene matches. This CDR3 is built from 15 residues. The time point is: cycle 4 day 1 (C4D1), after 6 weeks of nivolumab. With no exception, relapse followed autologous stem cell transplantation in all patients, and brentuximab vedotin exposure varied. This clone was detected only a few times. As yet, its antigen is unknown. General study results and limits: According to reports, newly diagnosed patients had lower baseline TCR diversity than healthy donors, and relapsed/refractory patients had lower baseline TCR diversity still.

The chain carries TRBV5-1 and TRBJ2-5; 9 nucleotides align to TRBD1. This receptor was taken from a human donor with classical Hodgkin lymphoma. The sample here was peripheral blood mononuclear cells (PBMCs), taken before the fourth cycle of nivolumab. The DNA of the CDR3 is TGCGCCAGCAGCTCCGGGACAGGGTCCACGGAGACCCAGTACTTC. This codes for CASSSGTGSTETQYF. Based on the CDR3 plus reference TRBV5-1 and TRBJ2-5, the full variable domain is KAGVTQTPRYLIKTRGQQVTLSCSPISGHRSVSWYQQTPGQGLQFLFEYFSETQRNKGNFPGRFSGRQFSNSRSEMNVSTLELGDSALYLCASSSGTGSTETQYFGPGTRLLVL.